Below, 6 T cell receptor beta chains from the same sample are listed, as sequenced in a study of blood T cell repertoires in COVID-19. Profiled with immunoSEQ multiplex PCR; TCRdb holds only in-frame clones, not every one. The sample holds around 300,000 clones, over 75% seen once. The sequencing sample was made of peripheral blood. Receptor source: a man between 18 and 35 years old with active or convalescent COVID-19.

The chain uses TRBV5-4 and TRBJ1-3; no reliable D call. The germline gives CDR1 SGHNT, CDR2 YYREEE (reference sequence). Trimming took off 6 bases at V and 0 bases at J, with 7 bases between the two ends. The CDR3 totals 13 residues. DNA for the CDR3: TGTGCCAGCAACCAGGACTCTGGAAACACCATATATTTT. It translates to CASNQDSGNTIYF. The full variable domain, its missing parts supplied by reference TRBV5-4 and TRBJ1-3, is ETGVTQSPTHLIKTRGQQVTLRCSSQSGHNTVSWYQQALGQGPQFIFQYYREEENGRGNFPPRFSGLQFPNYSSELNVNALELDDSALYLCASNQDSGNTIYFGEGSWLTVV.

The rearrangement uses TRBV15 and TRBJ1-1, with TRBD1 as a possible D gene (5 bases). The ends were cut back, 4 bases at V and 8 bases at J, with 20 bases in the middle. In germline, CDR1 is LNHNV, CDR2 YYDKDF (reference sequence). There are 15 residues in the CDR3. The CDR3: CATSTQPAGSREAFF. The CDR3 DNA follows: TGTGCCACCAGCACCCAACCAGCAGGGTCGCGGGAAGCTTTCTTT.

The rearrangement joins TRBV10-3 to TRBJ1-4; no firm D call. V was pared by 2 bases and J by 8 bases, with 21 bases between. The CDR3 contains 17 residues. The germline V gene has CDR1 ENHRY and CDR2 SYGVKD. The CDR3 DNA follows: TGTGCCATCAGTGAGCAACAGCCCGAGCGGTGGACCGAAAAACTGTTTTTT. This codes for CAISEQQPERWTEKLFF.

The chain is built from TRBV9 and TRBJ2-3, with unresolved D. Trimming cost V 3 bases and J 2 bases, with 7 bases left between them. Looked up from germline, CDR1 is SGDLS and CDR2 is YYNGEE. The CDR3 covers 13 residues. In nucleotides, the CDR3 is TGTGCCAGCAGCGACAGCTCCACAGATACGCAGTATTTT. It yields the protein CASSDSSTDTQYF.

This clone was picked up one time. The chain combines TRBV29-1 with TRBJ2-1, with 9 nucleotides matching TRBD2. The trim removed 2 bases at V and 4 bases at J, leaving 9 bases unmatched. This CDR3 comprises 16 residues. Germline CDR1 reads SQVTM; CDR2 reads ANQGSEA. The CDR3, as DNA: TGCAGCGTTGAATACTCCAGCGGGGGGATTTACAATGAGCAGTTCTTC. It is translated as CSVEYSSGGIYNEQFF.

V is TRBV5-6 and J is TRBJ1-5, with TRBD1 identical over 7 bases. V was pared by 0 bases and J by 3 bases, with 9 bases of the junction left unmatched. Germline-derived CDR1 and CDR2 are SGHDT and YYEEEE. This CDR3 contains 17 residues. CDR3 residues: CASSLGDSAPINQPQHF. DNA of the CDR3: TGTGCCAGCAGCTTGGGGGACAGCGCTCCCATCAATCAGCCCCAGCATTTT.